The rows below give T cell receptor beta chains drawn from one sample of a study of T cell repertoires in cytomegalovirus infection. TCRdb reprocessed the reads via MiXCR and lists one record per CDR3 protein. The repertoire holds 900,000 to 950,000 distinct CDR3 sequences, with approximately 31% as singletons. Their antigen targets remain unknown. The sample here was cultured CD8+ T cells from PBMCs, taken from culture after CMV antigen stimulation. These TCRs come from a human donor in good health (CMV status not recorded). Some clones in this sample may be carry-over from other donors' samples. CDR3s include the opening cysteine and the closing phenylalanine or tryptophan. A D gene is named only where the DNA matches it firmly. Not every row has a clone size; where given, it reads once, few, many or a size class.

>TRBJ1-1|TRBV11-1|13|.|few
CASSLDWGSEAFF
TGTGCCAGCAGCCTAGATTGGGGTTCTGAAGCTTTCTTT
>TRBJ2-2|TRBV12-3/TRBV12-4|15|.|few
CASSLSPRGSGELFF
TGTGCCAGCAGTTTATCACCCAGGGGAAGCGGGGAGCTGTTTTTT
>TRBJ2-5|TRBV12-3/TRBV12-4|12|TRBD2|many
CASSPGGETQYF
TGTGCCAGCAGCCCCGGGGGGGAGACCCAGTACTTC
>TRBJ2-1|TRBV27|17|.|.
CASSPLFSGGNYNEQFF
TGTGCCAGCAGCCCTCTTTTCTCAGGGGGGAACTACAATGAGCAGTTCTTC
>TRBJ2-5|TRBV14|16|.|.
CASSQDSTAYQETQYF
TGTGCCAGCAGCCAAGATTCAACCGCGTACCAAGAGACCCAGTACTTC
>TRBJ1-6|TRBV14|13|.|.
CASSPELSSPLHF
TGTGCCAGCAGCCCCGAGCTCTCGTCACCCCTCCACTTT
>TRBJ1-5|TRBV5-8|14|.|few
CASSLDFLNQPQHF
TGTGCCAGCAGCTTGGACTTCCTCAATCAGCCCCAGCATTTT
>TRBJ1-1|TRBV10-2|11|.|few
CASSEDAEAFF
TGCGCCAGCAGTGAGGATGCGGAAGCTTTCTTT
>TRBJ2-2|TRBV4-2|15|TRBD1|.
CASNTKGAHTGELFF
TGTGCCAGCAACACGAAGGGGGCACACACCGGGGAGCTGTTTTTT
>TRBJ2-3|TRBV10-3|15|TRBD1|.
CAIRLRQGNIDTQYF
TGTGCCATCAGGCTAAGACAGGGTAATATAGATACGCAGTATTTT
>TRBJ2-7|TRBV5-1|12|.|.
CASRSPVDEQYF
TGCGCCAGCCGCTCCCCGGTGGATGAGCAGTACTTC
>TRBJ2-3|TRBV10-3|14|.|few
CAIVAGSSTDTQYF
TGTGCCATCGTCGCAGGCTCTAGCACAGATACGCAGTATTTT
>TRBJ2-6|TRBV29-1|14|.|few
CSVEPGSGANVLTF
TGCAGCGTTGAGCCGGGGTCTGGGGCCAACGTCCTGACTTTC
>TRBJ2-1|TRBV6-2/TRBV6-3|15|.|.
CASSRQGGTYNEQFF
TGTGCCAGCAGCAGACAGGGAGGGACCTACAATGAGCAGTTCTTC
>TRBJ2-7|TRBV7-9|15|TRBD1|.
CASSLRGQGHHEQYF
TGTGCCAGCAGCTTAAGGGGACAGGGGCACCACGAGCAGTACTTC
>TRBJ2-2|TRBV6-6|15|TRBD1|.
CASSLGQGITGELFF
TGTGCCAGCAGTTTGGGACAGGGTATTACCGGGGAGCTGTTTTTT
>TRBJ2-3|TRBV7-2|15|TRBD2|large
CASSLWSGGTDTQYF
TGTGCCAGCAGCCTTTGGAGCGGGGGCACAGATACGCAGTATTTT
>TRBJ2-1|TRBV20-1|14|TRBD1|.
CSARDSWDSNEQFF
TGCAGTGCCCGGGACAGCTGGGATTCCAATGAGCAGTTCTTC
>TRBJ2-1|TRBV6-2/TRBV6-3|13|.|.
CASSYSTEGEQFF
TGTGCCAGCAGTTACTCCACGGAGGGTGAGCAGTTCTTC
>TRBJ1-5|TRBV27|15|TRBD1|.
CASSSGTGGVQPQHF
TGTGCCAGCAGTTCTGGGACAGGGGGGGTTCAGCCCCAGCATTTT